The following is a T cell receptor (beta chain) sequence with its context. Its antigen has not been determined. No much larger clone is present one base from it, and per-base qualities are unavailable. The method behind the library was the immunoSEQ multiplex PCR assay. Held by TCRdb, this immuneACCESS table contains in-frame sequences only and omits some clones. Under half of the omission traces to an unresolved V gene where checked; the cause of the rest is unknown. The sample table holds 75,000 to 80,000 clones, of which 93% were seen once. Clones ranked in the top ten supply approximately 0.75% of the sample. This record comes from a study of T cell changes during pregnancy in multiple sclerosis (dated by TCRdb to about 2019). A note on the overall study: The study examined how the T cell repertoire changed over the course of pregnancy in women with multiple sclerosis.

Material: peripheral blood, obtained in the second trimester of pregnancy. The clonotype originates from a female donor in good health, enrolled as a control in a pregnancy study.

The nucleotide sequence reads as follows: TGCAGCGTTGAAGGGGGACGGGGGGGGATCACAGATACGCAGTATTTT. Translated, this gives CSVEGGRGGITDTQYF. The chain links TRBV29-1 with TRBJ2-3; 8 middle bases align to TRBD2. From the cysteine through the phenylalanine, the CDR3 covers 16 amino acids. Only CDR3 DNA remains: 48 bases, in frame from the first base. V and J are trimmed by 1 base and 2 bases, and the gene matches miss 8 bases of the junction. From the germline V gene, CDR1 is SQVTM and CDR2 is ANQGSEA.